This T cell receptor (beta chain) is drawn from a study of T cells in Graves' hyperthyroidism and ophthalmopathy. The germline V gene encodes CDR1 LNHDA and CDR2 SQIVND (reference sequence). The CDR3 totals 16 residues. The ends were cut back, 6 bases at V and 3 bases at J, with 18 bases in the middle. RNA transcripts yielded amplified TCR beta CDR3 regions. The TCR CDR3 first-round RT-PCR relied on the HTBI primer set. TCRdb reprocessed the multiplex PCR reads with MiXCR, giving one entry per CDR3 protein. The data show some 800,000 distinct CDR3 sequences, with roughly 40% seen just once and 7.5% to 9.5% held by the top ten. This clonotype was counted between two and nine times.

The rearrangement links TRBV19 to TRBJ1-5, with D perhaps TRBD1 (5 bases). What was sequenced was blood. This TCR was sampled from a young man with Graves' hyperthyroidism. The CDR3 is CASSELGLQFNQPQHF. DNA of the CDR3: TGTGCCAGTAGCGAACTGGGGCTACAGTTCAATCAGCCCCAGCATTTT.